Described below is a single T cell receptor beta chain sequence and its context. What it binds is unknown. The data stem from a study of cytomegalovirus exposure and HLA in healthy donors. At the level of the study: Most donors, 80% to 90% of 350 to 450 genotyped, fell in the Caucasian-associated ancestry cluster.

CDR3 length equals 15 residues. With 5 bases removed from V and 6 bases from J, the gap between germline ends came to 16 bases. Per germline, CDR1 SEHNR and CDR2 FQNEAQ (reference sequence). Study-level results: A later analysis linked more than 15,000 TCR beta sequences to HLA alleles at 0.05 false discovery rate.

The PCR employed 60 Vbeta primers together with 13 Jbeta primers. Clones were sequenced by immunoSEQ multiplex PCR, and TCRdb holds only the in-frame ones, with some missing. The repertoire consists of about 150,000 clones, with 60% to 80% occurring once and the leading ten covering roughly 12%. The sample was PBMCs. The chain links TRBV7-9 to TRBJ2-2, with D possibly being TRBD2 (6 bases). The source of this sequence is a man aged 25-45 years in good health and CMV-seropositive. The CDR3 nucleotides are TGTGCCAGCAGCCCCCAAAAAGCTAGCGCCGGGGAGCTGTTTTTT. Translating it yields CASSPQKASAGELFF.